This is a list of T cell receptor beta chains from one sample in a study of shared clonotypes between healthy human individuals. The data were produced by immunoSEQ multiplex PCR, yet TCRdb's version contains in-frame clones alone and is incomplete. The sample lists roughly 810,000 clones, 95% to 97% occurring once. Sequencing used naive CD8+ T cells sorted from blood. All receptors derive from a man aged 25-40 years in good health. CDR3s include the opening cysteine and the closing phenylalanine or tryptophan. The D gene is left open where the match is weak. Clone size is shown for a subset of rows, as once, few, many or a class of expanded clone.

size,V,J,D,CDR3,DNA
NA,TRBV7-9,TRBJ2-1,TRBD2,CASSLVSGVYNEQFF,TGTGCCAGCAGCTTAGTGAGCGGGGTCTACAATGAGCAGTTCTTC
NA,TRBV9,TRBJ2-2,TRBD2,CASGWTSGLNTGELFF,TGTGCCAGCGGATGGACTAGCGGGCTGAACACCGGGGAGCTGTTTTTT
once,TRBV30,TRBJ1-5,NA,CAWSSRLPQHF,TGTGCCTGGAGTTCGAGACTGCCCCAGCATTTT
once,TRBV7-8,TRBJ1-2,TRBD1,CASSSGTGHYGYTF,TGTGCCAGCAGCTCCGGGACAGGGCACTATGGCTACACCTTC
NA,TRBV14,TRBJ2-7,NA,CASSATYEQYF,TGTGCCAGCAGCGCGACCTACGAGCAGTACTTC
once,TRBV4-1,TRBJ2-1,NA,CASSQDISWGVNEQFF,TGCGCCAGCAGCCAAGATATTAGTTGGGGGGTCAATGAGCAGTTCTTC
NA,TRBV9,TRBJ2-7,NA,CASSVGSEFEQYF,TGTGCCAGCAGCGTAGGGTCGGAATTCGAGCAGTACTTC
NA,TRBV7-6,TRBJ2-7,TRBD2,CASSPRLAFYEQYF,TGTGCCAGCAGCCCTCGACTAGCATTCTACGAGCAGTACTTC
NA,TRBV19,TRBJ2-2,NA,CASSIAGNTGELFF,TGTGCCAGTAGTATCGCGGGAAACACCGGGGAGCTGTTTTTT
NA,TRBV7-8,TRBJ1-1,NA,CASSSEQGLNTEAFF,TGTGCCAGCAGCTCCGAACAGGGCCTGAACACTGAAGCTTTCTTT
NA,TRBV7-3,TRBJ1-1,NA,CASSLKEAGLIDTEAFF,TGTGCCAGCAGCCTAAAGGAGGCAGGGCTTATCGACACTGAAGCTTTCTTT
NA,TRBV7-8,TRBJ2-7,NA,CASSLGGSSEQYF,TGTGCCAGCAGCTTAGGGGGATCGAGCGAGCAGTACTTC
NA,TRBV5-5,TRBJ2-3,NA,CASSFGERADTQYF,TGTGCCAGCAGCTTTGGGGAGCGTGCAGATACGCAGTATTTT
NA,TRBV9,TRBJ2-7,TRBD1,CASSVEGQGNEQYF,TGTGCCAGCAGCGTAGAGGGACAGGGGAACGAGCAGTACTTC
NA,TRBV11-2,TRBJ2-7,TRBD1,CASTQRQGRPYEQYF,TGTGCCAGCACCCAGAGACAGGGAAGACCCTACGAGCAGTACTTC
NA,TRBV6-1,TRBJ2-1,NA,CASSEGNEQFF,TGTGCCAGCAGTGAGGGCAATGAGCAGTTCTTC
NA,TRBV6-5,TRBJ2-3,NA,CASSTSSTDTQYF,TGTGCCAGCAGCACCTCTAGCACAGATACGCAGTATTTT
NA,TRBV11-2,TRBJ2-5,NA,CASSLRHFGGRETQYF,TGTGCCAGCAGCTTACGGCACTTCGGGGGCCGAGAGACCCAGTACTTC
NA,TRBV6-1,TRBJ1-5,NA,CASSKTGPFDQPQHF,TGTGCCAGCAGTAAGACAGGCCCCTTCGATCAGCCCCAGCATTTT
NA,TRBV2,TRBJ2-1,TRBD1,CATSTTGLGHEQFF,TGTGCCACCTCTACGACAGGGCTCGGGCATGAGCAGTTCTTC
NA,TRBV4-3,TRBJ2-1,NA,CASSPLDRGLHNEQFF,TGCGCCAGCAGCCCCCTCGACAGGGGACTACACAATGAGCAGTTCTTC
NA,TRBV6-5,TRBJ2-7,TRBD2,CASSRLAGGSYEQYF,TGTGCCAGCAGTCGACTAGCGGGAGGCTCCTACGAGCAGTACTTC
once,TRBV4-3,TRBJ2-1,TRBD2,CASSLAGVNEQFF,TGCGCCAGCAGCCTAGCGGGAGTTAATGAGCAGTTCTTC
NA,TRBV5-6,TRBJ2-3,TRBD2,CASSQGLAGFTDTQYF,TGTGCCAGCAGCCAGGGACTAGCGGGATTCACAGATACGCAGTATTTT
NA,TRBV7-9,TRBJ2-7,NA,CASSLGIAPYEQYF,TGTGCCAGCAGCTTAGGTATAGCACCCTACGAGCAGTACTTC
NA,TRBV18,TRBJ2-7,TRBD1,CASSLPEGTATYEQYF,TGTGCCAGCTCACTCCCGGAAGGGACAGCGACCTACGAGCAGTACTTC
NA,TRBV15,TRBJ1-1,TRBD1,CATSSHRGVAFF,TGTGCCACCAGCAGCCACAGGGGGGTAGCTTTCTTT
once,TRBV19,TRBJ2-5,NA,CASSTGGGEETQYF,TGTGCCAGTAGTACGGGTGGAGGGGAAGAGACCCAGTACTTC
NA,TRBV4-1,TRBJ2-5,TRBD2,CASRGLAGGWGPQETQYF,TGCGCCAGCAGAGGGCTAGCGGGAGGGTGGGGCCCCCAAGAGACCCAGTACTTC
NA,TRBV6-1,TRBJ2-7,NA,CASSEAGLSSYEQYF,TGTGCCAGCAGTGAAGCAGGCCTCAGCTCCTACGAGCAGTACTTC
NA,TRBV6-1,TRBJ2-4,NA,CASSEPVRSAKNIQYF,TGTGCCAGCAGTGAACCAGTTAGATCGGCCAAAAACATTCAGTACTTC
NA,TRBV15,TRBJ1-4,TRBD1,CATSRDTEGQGNEKLFF,TGTGCCACCAGCAGAGATACCGAGGGACAGGGGAATGAAAAACTGTTTTTT
NA,TRBV5-5,TRBJ2-3,NA,CASSPMDTQYF,TGTGCCAGCAGTCCCATGGATACGCAGTATTTT
few,TRBV15,TRBJ2-7,TRBD2,CATSTSSGSYEQYF,TGTGCCACCAGCACCTCTAGCGGATCCTACGAGCAGTACTTC
NA,TRBV27,TRBJ2-7,NA,CASSLSDSYEQYF,TGTGCCAGCAGTTTATCGGACTCCTACGAGCAGTACTTC
NA,TRBV5-1,TRBJ1-1,NA,CASSLESVRENTEAFF,TGCGCCAGCAGCTTGGAATCCGTCAGGGAGAACACTGAAGCTTTCTTT